This TCR beta chain stems from a study of cytomegalovirus exposure and HLA in healthy donors. Study-wide results and caveats: In vitro work confirmed that three CMV-associated chains recognize CMV antigens. A highly shared variant cluster was judged a likely technical artifact.

Comments on this clone: Its antigen is unidentified.

At collection, donors were nominally healthy, but unrecorded immune exposures were probable. The PCR used 60 Vbeta and 13 Jbeta primers. In the source study's methods: As a later analysis found, there were tens of millions of unique TCR beta chains, of which roughly 11 million were shared. Assay used: immunoSEQ multiplex PCR; TCRdb lists only in-frame clones, some missing. V and J calls and clone size follow that table, whereas D and trimming were derived from the DNA. The table lists 200,000 to 250,000 clones, around 73% of them singletons. The clonotype was recovered from a male donor in good health and CMV-seronegative. Material: PBMCs.

As DNA, the CDR3 is TGTGCCAGCAGTGAATGGGGGGGGCGCGTCAGCACTGAAGCTTTCTTT. Amino acids: CASSEWGGRVSTEAFF. This sequence joins TRBV25-1 and TRBJ1-1; TRBD1 is a possible D gene (6 bases). The CDR3 runs 16 residues. Germline CDR1 reads MGHDK; CDR2 reads SYGVNS. V lost 1 base, J lost 4 bases, and 16 bases lay in between. The full variable domain, completed using reference TRBV25-1 and TRBJ1-1, is EADIYQTPRYLVIGTGKKITLECSQTMGHDKMYWYQQDPGMELHLIHYSYGVNSTEKGDLSSESTVSRIRTEHFPLTLESARPSHTSQYLCASSEWGGRVSTEAFFGQGTRLTVV.